The sequence of this T cell receptor beta chain was determined in a study of shared clonotypes between healthy human individuals. Study context: Three plates each covered CD4 naive and memory; CD8 naive two, CD8 memory one. General study points: Clonotype sharing among donors was expected to depend on sequencing depth. Depth was large, yet rarefaction showed that sorted-subset sequencing was incomplete.

CDR1 and CDR2 (germline): MDHEN, SYDVKM. The CDR3 spans 15 residues. The trim removed 5 bases at V and 4 bases at J, leaving 7 bases unmatched. CD45RO-negative, CCR7-selected cells formed the naive CD8 fraction, which excluded terminally differentiated effector memory CD45RA+ cells. Regarding this clone: No antigen is known for it.

The assay was immunoSEQ multiplex PCR, and TCRdb's table has in-frame clones only and misses some. This repertoire shows about 2,100,000 clones, under 95% found once; its top ten account for roughly 1.7%. The gene calls are TRBV28 and TRBJ1-1; TRBD1 agrees at 10 bases. This receptor was obtained from a man between 18 and 35 years old in good health. Some clones in this sample may be carry-over from other donors' samples. The sample consisted of naive CD8+ T cells from PBMCs. CDR3 DNA sequence: TGTGCCAGCAGTCTGACAGGGGGCAGTGGCACTGAAGCTTTCTTT. It yields the protein CASSLTGGSGTEAFF.